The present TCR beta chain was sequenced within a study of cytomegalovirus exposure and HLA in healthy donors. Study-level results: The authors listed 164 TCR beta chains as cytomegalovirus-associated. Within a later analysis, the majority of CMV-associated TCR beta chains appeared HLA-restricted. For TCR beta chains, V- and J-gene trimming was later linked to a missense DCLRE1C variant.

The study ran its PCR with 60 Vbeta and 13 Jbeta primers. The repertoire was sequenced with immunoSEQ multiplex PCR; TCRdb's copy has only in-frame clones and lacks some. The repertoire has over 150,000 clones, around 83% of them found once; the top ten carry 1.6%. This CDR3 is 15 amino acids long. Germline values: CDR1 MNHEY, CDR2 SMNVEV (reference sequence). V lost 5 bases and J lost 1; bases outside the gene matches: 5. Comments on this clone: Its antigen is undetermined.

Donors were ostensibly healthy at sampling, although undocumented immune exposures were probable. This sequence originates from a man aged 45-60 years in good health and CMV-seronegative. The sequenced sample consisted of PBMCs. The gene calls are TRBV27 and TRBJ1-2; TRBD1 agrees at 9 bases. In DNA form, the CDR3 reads TGTGCCAGCAGTCGGACAGGGGCCCTTAACTATGGCTACACCTTC. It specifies CASSRTGALNYGYTF.